The T cell receptor beta chain described here comes from a study of shared clonotypes between healthy human individuals. Trimming removed 2 bases from V and 9 bases from J, with 11 bases in between. CDR1 and CDR2 (germline): MGHDK, SYGVNS. This CDR3 region has 13 residues. A remark on this clone: The antigen remains undetermined.

Across several immunoSEQ plates, the genomic DNA of each subset was split evenly. Sorted subsets were amplified in replicate PCRs using approximately 0.2 ug DNA, roughly 30,000 T cell genomes. In the authors' workflow: Junction-only immunoSEQ sequences carried no quality scores, so filtering differed. The data were produced by immunoSEQ multiplex PCR, yet TCRdb's version contains in-frame clones alone and is incomplete. That table gives V, J and clone size, and the DNA gave D and trimming. Here the sample spans about 2.3 million clones, just under 95% being singletons. General study points: Only blood was sampled, and tissue TCR repertoires likely differ from blood ones.

The clonotype originates from a man between 18 and 35 years old in good health. Some clones in this sample may be carry-over from other donors' samples. V gene TRBV25-1 combines with J gene TRBJ2-1; D may be TRBD2 (6 bases). The source material was naive CD4+ T cells from PBMCs. Subset described: CD45RA+ positively selected. CDR3 in DNA: TGTGCCAGCAGTGAAAGAGGGAGGATTGAGCAGTTCTTC. It translates to CASSERGRIEQFF. Full variable domain (rest looked up from reference TRBV25-1 and TRBJ2-1): EADIYQTPRYLVIGTGKKITLECSQTMGHDKMYWYQQDPGMELHLIHYSYGVNSTEKGDLSSESTVSRIRTEHFPLTLESARPSHTSQYLCASSERGRIEQFFGPGTRLTVL.